The 9 T cell receptor beta chains below were found in one sample sequenced in a study of shared clonotypes between healthy human individuals. Naive CD8 isolation took CD45RO-negative cells positively selected for CCR7 and excluded terminally differentiated effector memory CD45RA+ cells. Some clones are missing from TCRdb's copy, which holds only in-frame ones; the method was immunoSEQ multiplex PCR. The table records about 580,000 clones, nearly 98% of them present only once. The specimen sequenced was naive CD8+ T cells sorted from blood. The receptor source for this set is a man aged 25-45 years in good health.

The chain joins TRBV6-1 to TRBJ2-7; 8 nucleotides align to TRBD1. V shed 4 bases, J shed 5 bases, and the junction held 7 bases outside the gene matches. Germline lookup yields CDR1 MNHNS and CDR2 SASEGT. This CDR3 comprises 14 residues. CDR3 amino acids: CASSATGALDEQYF. CDR3 nucleotides: TGTGCCAGCAGTGCGACAGGGGCTCTCGACGAGCAGTACTTC.

V is TRBV27 and J is TRBJ2-3; D not certain. This CDR3 is built from 12 residues. The germline V gene has CDR1 MNHEY and CDR2 SMNVEV (reference sequence). Trimming removed 3 bases at V and 4 bases at J, with 5 bases between. CDR3 DNA: TGTGCCAGCAGTTTCCCGGCAGATACGCAGTATTTT. Translated, it gives CASSFPADTQYF.

V is TRBV5-1 and J is TRBJ1-1; TRBD1 matches 9 bases. CDR3 length: 17 residues. J was trimmed by 1 base and V by 0 bases; bases with no gene match: 7. The germline gives CDR1 SGHRS, CDR2 YFSETQ. CDR3 in DNA: TGCGCCAGCAGCTTGGACTGGACAGGGGCGGGGAACACTGAAGCTTTCTTT. Its protein is CASSLDWTGAGNTEAFF.

The chain uses TRBV4-1 and TRBJ2-7; D is possibly TRBD1 or TRBD2 (5 bases each). The CDR3 runs 13 residues. CDR1 is MGHRA, CDR2 YSYEKL, per germline. Trimming took 3 bases from V and 6 from J, leaving 12 bases between them. CDR3 sequence reads: CASSQGETPEQYF. The CDR3, as DNA: TGCGCCAGCAGCCAGGGGGAGACGCCCGAGCAGTACTTC.

This rearrangement joins TRBV11-3 to TRBJ2-1, with 8 bases matching TRBD1. The length of the CDR3 is 14 residues. The V and J ends lost 4 bases and 8 bases, in that order; junction bases with no gene match: 7. Germline assignment: CDR1 SGHNT and CDR2 YENEEA. The CDR3 coding sequence is TGTGCCAGCAGCTCGCAGGGGGCGCCGGATGAGCAGTTCTTC. The encoded protein is CASSSQGAPDEQFF.

The chain has TRBV7-9 and TRBJ2-7; 12 nucleotides match TRBD2. V shed 5 bases and J 6 bases; nucleotides not matched to a gene: 11. Germline V CDR1 and CDR2: SEHNR, FQNEAQ (reference sequence). CDR3 size: 16 residues. CDR3 protein: CASSARLAGVVGEQYF. The CDR3 DNA reads as TGTGCCAGCAGCGCGAGACTAGCGGGAGTAGTGGGCGAGCAGTACTTC.

The V gene is TRBV18, the J gene TRBJ2-3, with 9 bases lining up with TRBD2. Trimming removed 3 bases from V and 4 bases from J; junction bases left unmatched: 8. The CDR3 sequence is 16 residues long. The V gene's germline CDR1 is KGHSH and CDR2 LQKENI. This CDR3 reads CASSPGAGGMSDTQYF. The CDR3 DNA follows: TGTGCCAGCTCACCCGGAGCGGGAGGCATGTCAGATACGCAGTATTTT.

The chain joins TRBV4-3 to TRBJ2-5, with 7 nucleotides matching TRBD1. Per germline, CDR1 LGHNA and CDR2 YSLEER. Trimming at V came to 4 bases and at J to 3 bases, leaving 2 bases not matched to a gene. This CDR3 spans 13 amino acids. The CDR3 loop reads CASSPTGEETQYF. CDR3 coding DNA: TGCGCCAGCAGCCCTACAGGGGAAGAGACCCAGTACTTC.

The chain uses TRBV29-1 and TRBJ1-2; 8 bases are a match to TRBD1. CDR3 length equals 11 residues. Germline CDR1 is SQVTM and CDR2 is ANQGSEA. V was clipped by 7 bases and J by 10 bases; unmatched bases: 8. The DNA of the CDR3 is TGCAGCGCTTGGGACAGGCTATTCTACACCTTC. Translated, it gives CSAWDRLFYTF.